This T cell receptor (beta chain) was identified in a study of blood T cell repertoires in COVID-19. About the study: Samples representing acute and convalescent COVID-19 were sourced from the United States, Italy and Spain. T cells, B-cell-depleted T cells, or PBMCs supplied cDNA or gDNA.

CDR1 and CDR2 (germline): SGHTA, FQGTGA. This CDR3 has 15 residues. V lost 3 bases, J lost 5 bases, and 6 bases stayed unmatched. In the original processing: Quantification of nucleated cells was approximated via reference gene primer amplification. Repertoires were generated with immunoSEQ multiplex PCR, while TCRdb's copy carries only in-frame clones and drops some. The DNA gave D and trimming, while V, J and clone size come from that table. The repertoire holds roughly 410,000 clones, with 89% as singletons. The chain has TRBV7-3 and TRBJ2-1, with 8 positions matching TRBD1. This clonotype was obtained from a woman in her forties with COVID-19, enrolled during active disease. Sequencing was performed on peripheral blood. This chain's CDR3 is CASSLGGQGHNEQFF. The CDR3 bases are TGTGCCAGCAGCTTGGGCGGACAGGGACACAATGAGCAGTTCTTC.